The entry that follows covers one T cell receptor beta chain sequence. This sample was included in a study of blood T cell repertoires in COVID-19. Study information: Some COVID-19 samples were acute and others convalescent; all came from the United States, Italy and Spain. Sample material is recorded as cDNA or gDNA derived from T cells, B-cell-depleted T cells, or PBMCs.

CDR3 length: 13 residues. Trimming cost V 4 bases and J 10 bases, with 14 bases left between them. Germline V gene data show CDR1 as SEHNR and CDR2 as FQNEAQ (reference sequence). Sequencing used immunoSEQ multiplex PCR; TCRdb keeps in-frame clones, though not all of them. The top ten hold around 20% of the sample, which has some 75,000 clones, about four fifths seen once. V gene TRBV7-9 combines with J gene TRBJ1-5; D is possibly TRBD1 (6 bases). Sample: peripheral blood. The clonotype comes from a woman older than 75 with active or convalescent COVID-19. The chain's CDR3 is CASSSGVTNPQHF. The CDR3 DNA reads TGTGCCAGCAGCTCAGGGGTCACAAACCCCCAGCATTTT.